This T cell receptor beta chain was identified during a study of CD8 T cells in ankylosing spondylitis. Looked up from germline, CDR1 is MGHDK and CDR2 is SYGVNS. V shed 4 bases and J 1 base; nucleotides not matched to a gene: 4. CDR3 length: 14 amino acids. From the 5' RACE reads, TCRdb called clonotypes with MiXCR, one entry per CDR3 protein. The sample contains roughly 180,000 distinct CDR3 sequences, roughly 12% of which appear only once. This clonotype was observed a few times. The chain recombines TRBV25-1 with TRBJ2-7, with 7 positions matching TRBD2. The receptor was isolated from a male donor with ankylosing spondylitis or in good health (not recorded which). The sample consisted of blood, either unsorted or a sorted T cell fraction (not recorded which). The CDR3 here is CASSGLGGSYEQYF. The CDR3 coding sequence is TGTGCCAGCAGTGGATTGGGGGGGTCCTACGAGCAGTACTTC.